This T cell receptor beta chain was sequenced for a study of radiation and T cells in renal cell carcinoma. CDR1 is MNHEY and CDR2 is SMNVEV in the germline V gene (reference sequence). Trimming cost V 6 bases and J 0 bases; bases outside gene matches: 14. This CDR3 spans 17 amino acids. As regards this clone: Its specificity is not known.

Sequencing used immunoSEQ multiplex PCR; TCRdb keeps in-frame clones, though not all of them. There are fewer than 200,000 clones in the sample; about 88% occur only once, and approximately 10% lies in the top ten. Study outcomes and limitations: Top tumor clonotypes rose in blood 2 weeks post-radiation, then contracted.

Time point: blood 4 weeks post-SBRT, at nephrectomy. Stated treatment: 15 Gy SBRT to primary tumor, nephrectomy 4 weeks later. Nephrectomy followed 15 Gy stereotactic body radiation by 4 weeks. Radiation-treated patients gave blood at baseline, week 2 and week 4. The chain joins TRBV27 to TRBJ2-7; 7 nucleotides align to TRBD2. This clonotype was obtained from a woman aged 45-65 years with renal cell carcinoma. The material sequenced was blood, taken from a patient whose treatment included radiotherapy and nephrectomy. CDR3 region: CASSLVGGGSDSYEQYF. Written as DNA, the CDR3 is TGTGCCAGCAGCTTGGTGGGGGGGGGTAGCGACTCCTACGAGCAGTACTTC.